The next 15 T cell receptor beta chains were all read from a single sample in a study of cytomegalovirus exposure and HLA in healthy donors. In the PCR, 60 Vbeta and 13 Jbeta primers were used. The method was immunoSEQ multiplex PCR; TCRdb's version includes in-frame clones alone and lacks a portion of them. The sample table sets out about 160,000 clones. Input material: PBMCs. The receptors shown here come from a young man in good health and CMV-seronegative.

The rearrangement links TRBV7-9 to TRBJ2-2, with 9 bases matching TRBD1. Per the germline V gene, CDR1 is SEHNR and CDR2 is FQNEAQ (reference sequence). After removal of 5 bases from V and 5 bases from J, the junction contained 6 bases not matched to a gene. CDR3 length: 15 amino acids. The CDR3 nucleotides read TGTGCCAGCAGCGGTGGACAGGGGAGGACCGGGGAGCTGTTTTTT. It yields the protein CASSGGQGRTGELFF.

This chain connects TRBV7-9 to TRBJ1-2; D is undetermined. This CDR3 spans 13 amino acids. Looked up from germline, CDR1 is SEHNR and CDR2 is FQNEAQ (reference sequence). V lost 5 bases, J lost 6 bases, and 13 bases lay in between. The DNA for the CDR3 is TGTGCCAGCAGCGTAGAAAACGGAGATGGCTACACCTTC. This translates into CASSVENGDGYTF.

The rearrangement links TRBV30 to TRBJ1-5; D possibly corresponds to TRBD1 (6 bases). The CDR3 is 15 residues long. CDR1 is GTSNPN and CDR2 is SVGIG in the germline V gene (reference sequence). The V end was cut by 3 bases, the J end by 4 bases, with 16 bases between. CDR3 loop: CAWSLGGRGNQPQHF. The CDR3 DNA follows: TGTGCCTGGAGCCTCGGGGGGCGAGGGAATCAGCCCCAGCATTTT.

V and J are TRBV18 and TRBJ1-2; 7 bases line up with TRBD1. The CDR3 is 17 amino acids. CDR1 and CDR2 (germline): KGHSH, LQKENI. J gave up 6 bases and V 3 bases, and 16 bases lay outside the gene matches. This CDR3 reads CASSPPRTGLVGNGYTF. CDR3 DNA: TGTGCCAGCTCACCCCCTCGGACAGGCTTGGTGGGAAATGGCTACACCTTC.

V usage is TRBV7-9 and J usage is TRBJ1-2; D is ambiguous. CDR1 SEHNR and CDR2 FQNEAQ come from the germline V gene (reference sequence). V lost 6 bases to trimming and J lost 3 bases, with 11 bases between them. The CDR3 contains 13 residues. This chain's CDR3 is CASSPQVDYGYTF. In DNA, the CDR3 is TGTGCCAGCAGTCCTCAGGTGGACTATGGCTACACCTTC.

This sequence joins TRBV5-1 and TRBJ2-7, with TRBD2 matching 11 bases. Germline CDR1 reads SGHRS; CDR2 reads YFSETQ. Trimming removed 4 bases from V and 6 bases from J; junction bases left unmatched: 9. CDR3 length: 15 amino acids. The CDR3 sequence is CASSDPSLAGAEQYF. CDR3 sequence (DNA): TGCGCCAGCAGCGATCCTTCACTAGCGGGAGCCGAGCAGTACTTC.

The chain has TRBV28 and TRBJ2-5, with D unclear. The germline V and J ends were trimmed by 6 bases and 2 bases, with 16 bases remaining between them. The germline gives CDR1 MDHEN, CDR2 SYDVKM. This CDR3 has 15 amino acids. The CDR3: CASSAEVANQETQYF. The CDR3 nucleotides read TGTGCCAGCAGCGCGGAAGTAGCCAATCAAGAGACCCAGTACTTC.

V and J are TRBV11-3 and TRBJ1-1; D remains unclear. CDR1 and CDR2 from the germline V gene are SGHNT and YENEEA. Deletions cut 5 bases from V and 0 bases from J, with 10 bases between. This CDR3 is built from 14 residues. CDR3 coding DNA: TGTGCCAGCAGCCCCAATCCCATGAACACTGAAGCTTTCTTT. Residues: CASSPNPMNTEAFF.

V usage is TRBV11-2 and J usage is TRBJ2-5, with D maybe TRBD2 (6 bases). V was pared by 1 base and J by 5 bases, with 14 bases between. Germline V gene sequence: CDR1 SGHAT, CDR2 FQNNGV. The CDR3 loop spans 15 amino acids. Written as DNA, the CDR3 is TGTGCCAGCAGCTTAGGCGGGGCCGGAGGCGAGACCCAGTACTTC. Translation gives CASSLGGAGGETQYF. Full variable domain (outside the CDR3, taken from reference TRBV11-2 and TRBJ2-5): EAGVAQSPRYKIIEKRQSVAFWCNPISGHATLYWYQQILGQGPKLLIQFQNNGVVDDSQLPKDRFSAERLKGVDSTLKIQPAKLEDSAVYLCASSLGGAGGETQYFGPGTRLLVL.

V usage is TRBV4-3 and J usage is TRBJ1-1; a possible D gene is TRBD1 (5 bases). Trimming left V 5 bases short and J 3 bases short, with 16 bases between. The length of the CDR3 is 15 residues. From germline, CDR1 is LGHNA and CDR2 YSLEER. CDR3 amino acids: CASSKGPGGDTEAFF. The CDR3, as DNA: TGCGCCAGCAGCAAAGGACCTGGGGGGGACACTGAAGCTTTCTTT.

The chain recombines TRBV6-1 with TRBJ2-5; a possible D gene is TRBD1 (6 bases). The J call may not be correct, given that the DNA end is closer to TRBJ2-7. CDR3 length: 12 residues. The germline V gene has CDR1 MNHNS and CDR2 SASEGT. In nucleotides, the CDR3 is TGTGCCAGCCGGGACATACGCTACGAGCAGTACTTC. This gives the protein CASRDIRYEQYF.

In DNA form, the CDR3 reads TGTGCCAGCTCACCTCCGGCTAGGAGTGAGCAGTTCTTC. Protein: CASSPPARSEQFF. The chain employs TRBV18 and TRBJ2-1; no reliable D call. Germline V lookup: CDR1 KGHSH, CDR2 LQKENI. CDR3 size: 13 residues. V was pared by 3 bases and J by 9 bases, with 12 bases between.

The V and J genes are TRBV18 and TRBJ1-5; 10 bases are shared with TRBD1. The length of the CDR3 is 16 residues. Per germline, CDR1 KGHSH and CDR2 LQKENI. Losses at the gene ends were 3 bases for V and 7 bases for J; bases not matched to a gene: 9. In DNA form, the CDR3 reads TGTGCCAGCTCACCTACCGGGACAGGGGAAGGCCAGCCCCAGCATTTT. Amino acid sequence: CASSPTGTGEGQPQHF. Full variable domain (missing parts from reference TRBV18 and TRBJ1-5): NAGVMQNPRHLVRRRGQEARLRCSPMKGHSHVYWYRQLPEEGLKFMVYLQKENIIDESGMPKERFSAEFPKEGPSILRIQQVVRGDSAAYFCASSPTGTGEGQPQHFGDGTRLSIL.

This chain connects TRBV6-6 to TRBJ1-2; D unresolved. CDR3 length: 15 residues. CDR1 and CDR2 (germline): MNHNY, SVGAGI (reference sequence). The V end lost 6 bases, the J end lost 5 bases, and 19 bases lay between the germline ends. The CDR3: CASRIPLGGKYGYTF. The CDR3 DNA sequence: TGTGCCAGCAGAATACCGCTTGGAGGGAAATATGGCTACACCTTC.

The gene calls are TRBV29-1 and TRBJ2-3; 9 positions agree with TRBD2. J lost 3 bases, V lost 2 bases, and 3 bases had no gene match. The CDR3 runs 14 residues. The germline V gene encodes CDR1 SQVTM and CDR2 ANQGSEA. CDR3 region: CSVEPLAGTDTQYF. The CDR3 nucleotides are TGCAGCGTTGAACCCCTAGCGGGGACAGATACGCAGTATTTT.